The present TCR beta chain was sequenced within a study of T cell repertoires in cytomegalovirus infection (dated by TCRdb to about 2019). In the study overall: Donor HLA type was relevant to the analysis, because carriage of CMV infection together with the matching HLA type was indicated by public TCR beta signatures. Here is what the overall study found, with its caveats: Carriers of CMV infection plus the relevant HLA type were discriminated by the cumulative frequency of public TCR beta family members in the study cohort and in an independent approximately 340-donor cohort. The ex vivo response was dominated by HLA-C-restricted CMV-specific TCR beta clonotypes, which also provided the single most frequent clonotype in two of eight donors.

The CDR3 holds 18 amino acids from the cysteine to the phenylalanine. CDR3 DNA only is kept here, 54 bases in frame from base 1. Between the V and J ends, shortened by 5 bases and 15 bases respectively, the junction contains 35 bases. A remark on this clonotype: The target of this receptor is not known. It has no much larger one-base neighbor in the sample; base qualities were not kept.

The instrument given in TCRdb is Illumina HiSeq 1500. The raw public data were reprocessed by TCRdb itself: fastp quality trimming at Q25, MiXCR clonotype calling, in-frame beta chains only. All rows with the same CDR3 protein become a single entry with the most common DNA and genes. The sample has more than 350,000 distinct CDR3 sequences on record, under 40% of them singletons. About 13% of the sample lies in the top ten. The sample comprised PBMCs. The receptor chain draws on TRBV12-3 or TRBV12-4 and TRBJ1-5; the best D guess is TRBD1, with 6 bases matching. The TCR was taken from a human donor in good health (CMV status not recorded). Some clones in this sample may be carry-over from other donors' samples. The CDR3 loop reads CASSPLGEGGFGNQPTHF. The sequenced DNA is TGTGCCAGCAGTCCCTTGGGGGAAGGGGGTTTCGGAAATCAGCCCACGCATTTT.